The T cell receptor beta chain under discussion was sequenced for a study of blood T cell repertoires in COVID-19. About the study: PBMCs, B-cell-depleted T cells, or T cells were the source of the cDNA or gDNA that made up the material.

Participants were aged about 18 to 100 years from around 25 US areas. V lost 3 bases and J 3 bases, leaving 12 bases between the germline ends. Germline V gene sequence: CDR1 MNHEY, CDR2 SMNVEV (reference sequence). This CDR3 is built from 14 residues. Authors' data handling: How many nucleated cells were present was estimated from reference gene primer amplification. The data were produced by immunoSEQ multiplex PCR, yet TCRdb's version contains in-frame clones alone and is incomplete. V and J calls and clone size come straight from that table; D and trimming were deduced from the DNA. The sample lists more than 300,000 clones; around nine tenths were seen once.

This rearrangement joins TRBV27 to TRBJ2-7; D unresolved. Sequencing input: PBMCs or T cells enriched from blood (not recorded which). This receptor was taken from a woman under 30 who had recovered from COVID-19. The CDR3: CASSFRAANYEQYF. In DNA form, the CDR3 reads TGTGCCAGCAGTTTTCGCGCCGCAAACTACGAGCAGTACTTC.